These 18 T cell receptor beta chains were sequenced from one sample in a study of blood T cell repertoires in COVID-19. Clones were read by immunoSEQ multiplex PCR, and TCRdb kept only the in-frame ones, dropping some. Here the sample spans about 36,000 clones, approximately 90% being singletons. What was sequenced was peripheral blood. These receptors came from a human donor in a cohort sampled during active COVID-19.

V and J are TRBV10-3 and TRBJ2-5; 8 nucleotides align to TRBD1. This CDR3 contains 13 residues. Germline CDR1 and CDR2: ENHRY and SYGVKD. The V segment lost 8 bases and the J segment 1 base; nucleotides outside the gene matches: 3. The CDR3 is CAIRQGPQETQYF. CDR3 coding DNA: TGTGCCATCCGACAGGGGCCCCAAGAGACCCAGTACTTC.

This clone is a singleton in its sample. V gene TRBV15 combines with J gene TRBJ1-5; the D gene is possibly TRBD1 (5 bases). Trimming stripped 6 bases from V and 2 bases from J, with 17 bases between. Germline CDR1 is LNHNV and CDR2 is YYDKDF (reference sequence). The CDR3 runs to 16 residues. The CDR3 region has the DNA TGTGCCACCAGGGACGGCCCGGGGGGAGGCAATCAGCCCCAGCATTTT. Protein product: CATRDGPGGGNQPQHF.

This chain uses TRBV6-5 with TRBJ1-3, with no clear D. CDR1 and CDR2 from the germline V gene are MNHEY and SVGAGI. This CDR3 is built from 16 residues. V dropped 2 bases and J dropped 2 bases, with 13 bases sitting between them. DNA for the CDR3: TGTGCCAGCAGTTACCTGGGAGGACTCGCTGGAAACACCATATATTTT. Translating it yields CASSYLGGLAGNTIYF.

V is TRBV28 and J is TRBJ2-1; TRBD2 matches at 8 bases. CDR3 length: 14 residues. V lost 1 base to trimming and J lost 6 bases; unmatched junction nucleotides: 2. Germline V gene sequence: CDR1 MDHEN, CDR2 SYDVKM. Written as DNA, the CDR3 is TGTGCCAGCAGTTTATCCGGGGGGGGCAATGAGCAGTTCTTC. This codes for CASSLSGGGNEQFF.

The rearrangement links TRBV4-2 to TRBJ2-3; 14 bases line up with TRBD2. The V gene end was trimmed by 4 bases and the J gene end by 8 bases; junction bases not matched to a gene: 17. Germline V CDR1 and CDR2: LGHNA, YNFKEQ. The CDR3 extends over 19 amino acids. CDR3 residues: CASSRGTSGSPTRQGTQYF. The CDR3 bases are TGTGCCAGCAGCCGGGGGACTAGCGGGAGCCCGACCCGCCAAGGTACGCAGTATTTT.

The count of this clone is one. The rearrangement links TRBV6-6 to TRBJ2-7, with 8 bases matching TRBD1. Trimming cost V 0 bases and J 7 bases; bases outside gene matches: 8. Germline V gene sequence: CDR1 MNHNY, CDR2 SVGAGI (reference sequence). CDR3 length: 15 residues. Here the CDR3 reads CASSYSAQGAGEQYF. CDR3 DNA sequence: TGTGCCAGCAGTTACTCCGCCCAGGGGGCGGGAGAGCAGTACTTC.

The chain joins TRBV18 to TRBJ1-1; a weak D match, TRBD1 (5 bases). The CDR3 has 16 residues. The V and J ends lost 6 bases and 5 bases respectively, with 22 bases between them. The germline gives CDR1 KGHSH, CDR2 LQKENI. The DNA of the CDR3 is TGTGCCAGCTCTCCGCAGGAGGGGAAGGTTAGGACTGAAGCTTTCTTT. It specifies CASSPQEGKVRTEAFF.

The CDR3 region has the DNA TGTGCCTGGAGTGTTCGGGCAGGGGGCACTGAAGCTTTCTTT. It encodes CAWSVRAGGTEAFF. The chain has TRBV30 and TRBJ1-1; 7 positions match TRBD1. Germline V lookup: CDR1 GTSNPN, CDR2 SVGIG (reference sequence). The CDR3 covers 14 residues. The J segment lost 4 bases and the V segment lost 0 bases, leaving 5 bases of the junction unmatched.

The J gene is TRBJ1-6, the V gene TRBV18; 10 bases are a match to TRBD1. Looked up from germline, CDR1 is KGHSH and CDR2 is LQKENI. V shed 4 bases, J shed 9 bases, and the junction held 9 bases outside the gene matches. The CDR3 has 16 amino acids. CDR3 protein: CASSLSGQGDGSPLHF. DNA of the CDR3: TGTGCCAGCTCACTTTCCGGACAGGGGGACGGTTCACCCCTCCACTTT.

V and J are TRBV20-1 and TRBJ2-2, with 7 bases identical to TRBD2. The ends lost 3 bases at V and 2 bases at J; junction bases unmatched: 6. The germline gives CDR1 DFQATT, CDR2 SNEGSKA (reference sequence). The CDR3 is made up of 15 amino acids. DNA for the CDR3: TGCAGTGCTAGTATCCAGCGGGGAAACACCGGGGAGCTGTTTTTT. As protein: CSASIQRGNTGELFF.

The V gene is TRBV4-3, the J gene TRBJ2-2, with D perhaps matching TRBD1 (6 bases). Germline lookup yields CDR1 LGHNA and CDR2 YSLEER. Trimming removed 3 bases at V and 7 bases at J, with 18 bases between. The CDR3 has 16 residues. The CDR3 region is CASSQDSRVEGGELFF. The CDR3 coding sequence is TGCGCCAGCAGCCAGGACAGCAGGGTCGAGGGCGGGGAGCTGTTTTTT.

This chain connects TRBV28 to TRBJ1-1; D is unresolved. The CDR3 consists of 16 residues. Germline V gene data show CDR1 as MDHEN and CDR2 as SYDVKM. V lost 8 bases, J lost 1 base, and 20 bases lay in between. CDR3 DNA: TGTGCCAGCCCCCCGAGCCCAGGCCGGGAGAACACTGAAGCTTTCTTT. As protein: CASPPSPGRENTEAFF.

This rearrangement joins TRBV18 to TRBJ2-1, with TRBD2 matching over 7 bases. Germline trimming cut 2 bases from V and 10 bases from J; bases unmatched to any gene: 8. CDR1 and CDR2 from the germline V gene are KGHSH and LQKENI. The CDR3 covers 14 residues. CDR3 amino acids: CASSPKRDSKEQFF. CDR3 coding DNA: TGTGCCAGCTCACCAAAGCGGGATTCTAAAGAGCAGTTCTTC.

The V call is TRBV11-2, the J call TRBJ2-3; perhaps TRBD1 as D (5 bases). Trimming pared 3 bases from V and 1 base from J, leaving 11 bases between. CDR3 length: 15 amino acids. The germline gives CDR1 SGHAT, CDR2 FQNNGV. The CDR3 DNA follows: TGTGCCAGCAGCTTTTTACCCAGGGGCACAGATACGCAGTATTTT. Protein product: CASSFLPRGTDTQYF.

This chain uses TRBV7-2 with TRBJ1-1; D might be TRBD1 (5 bases). V was shortened by 4 bases and J by 4 bases, with 16 bases between the two germline ends. CDR1 is SGHTA, CDR2 FQGNSA, per germline. The CDR3 covers 15 residues. CDR3 sequence: CASSSPLTGGTEAFF. CDR3 nucleotide sequence: TGTGCCAGCAGCTCCCCTCTAACCGGGGGCACTGAAGCTTTCTTT.

The chain carries TRBV28 and TRBJ1-1, with a tentative D call TRBD1 (6 bases). Trimming stripped 6 bases from V and 0 bases from J, with 11 bases between. CDR1 and CDR2 from the germline V gene are MDHEN and SYDVKM. There are 14 residues in the CDR3. The CDR3 DNA reads as TGTGCCAGCAGGTCCAGGGGTATGAACACTGAAGCTTTCTTT. Its protein is CASRSRGMNTEAFF.

The V and J genes are TRBV21-1 and TRBJ2-7; the table's TRBD2 call for D was not verified on the DNA. TRBV21-1 is a documented pseudogene. The CDR3 is made up of 15 amino acids. The CDR3 DNA reads as TGTGCCAGCAAGGGTTATAGCGGGCCAGGAGCCGAGCAGTACTTC. Its translation is CASKGYSGPGAEQYF.

V is TRBV6-5 and J is TRBJ2-6; a weak D match, TRBD1 (6 bases). Germline V gene sequence: CDR1 MNHEY, CDR2 SVGAGI. Trimming removed 0 bases from V and 16 bases from J, with 7 bases in between. CDR3 length equals 11 residues. The chain's CDR3 is CASSYSGHLTF. DNA for the CDR3: TGTGCCAGCAGTTACTCGGGACATCTGACTTTC.